This T cell receptor (beta chain) comes out of a study of blood T cell repertoires in COVID-19. Study at large: Samples taken during acute and convalescent COVID-19 were collected in the United States, Italy and Spain. The analysed material was cDNA or gDNA that came from T cells, B-cell-depleted T cells, or PBMCs.

Source study methods: From reference gene primer amplification, estimates of nucleated cell counts were derived. Libraries were prepared by immunoSEQ multiplex PCR; TCRdb keeps only in-frame clonotypes and omits some of them. The V and J calls and the clone size are those of that table, but D and trimming were determined from the DNA. Of about 120,000 clones in the sample, around 91% are singletons; the top ten hold approximately 28%. CDR1 is SNHLY and CDR2 is FYNNEI in the germline V gene. Between the trimmed V and J ends, which lost 6 bases and 3 bases, there was a span of 12 bases. The CDR3 sequence is 13 residues long. A few counts support this clone.

V usage is TRBV2 and J usage is TRBJ2-7, with D unclear. The specimen was peripheral blood. This TCR came from a man aged 65 to 79 with active or convalescent COVID-19. The DNA of the CDR3 is TGTGCCAGCAGCCTTCCTTTCGTCTACGAGCAGTACTTC. It translates to CASSLPFVYEQYF.